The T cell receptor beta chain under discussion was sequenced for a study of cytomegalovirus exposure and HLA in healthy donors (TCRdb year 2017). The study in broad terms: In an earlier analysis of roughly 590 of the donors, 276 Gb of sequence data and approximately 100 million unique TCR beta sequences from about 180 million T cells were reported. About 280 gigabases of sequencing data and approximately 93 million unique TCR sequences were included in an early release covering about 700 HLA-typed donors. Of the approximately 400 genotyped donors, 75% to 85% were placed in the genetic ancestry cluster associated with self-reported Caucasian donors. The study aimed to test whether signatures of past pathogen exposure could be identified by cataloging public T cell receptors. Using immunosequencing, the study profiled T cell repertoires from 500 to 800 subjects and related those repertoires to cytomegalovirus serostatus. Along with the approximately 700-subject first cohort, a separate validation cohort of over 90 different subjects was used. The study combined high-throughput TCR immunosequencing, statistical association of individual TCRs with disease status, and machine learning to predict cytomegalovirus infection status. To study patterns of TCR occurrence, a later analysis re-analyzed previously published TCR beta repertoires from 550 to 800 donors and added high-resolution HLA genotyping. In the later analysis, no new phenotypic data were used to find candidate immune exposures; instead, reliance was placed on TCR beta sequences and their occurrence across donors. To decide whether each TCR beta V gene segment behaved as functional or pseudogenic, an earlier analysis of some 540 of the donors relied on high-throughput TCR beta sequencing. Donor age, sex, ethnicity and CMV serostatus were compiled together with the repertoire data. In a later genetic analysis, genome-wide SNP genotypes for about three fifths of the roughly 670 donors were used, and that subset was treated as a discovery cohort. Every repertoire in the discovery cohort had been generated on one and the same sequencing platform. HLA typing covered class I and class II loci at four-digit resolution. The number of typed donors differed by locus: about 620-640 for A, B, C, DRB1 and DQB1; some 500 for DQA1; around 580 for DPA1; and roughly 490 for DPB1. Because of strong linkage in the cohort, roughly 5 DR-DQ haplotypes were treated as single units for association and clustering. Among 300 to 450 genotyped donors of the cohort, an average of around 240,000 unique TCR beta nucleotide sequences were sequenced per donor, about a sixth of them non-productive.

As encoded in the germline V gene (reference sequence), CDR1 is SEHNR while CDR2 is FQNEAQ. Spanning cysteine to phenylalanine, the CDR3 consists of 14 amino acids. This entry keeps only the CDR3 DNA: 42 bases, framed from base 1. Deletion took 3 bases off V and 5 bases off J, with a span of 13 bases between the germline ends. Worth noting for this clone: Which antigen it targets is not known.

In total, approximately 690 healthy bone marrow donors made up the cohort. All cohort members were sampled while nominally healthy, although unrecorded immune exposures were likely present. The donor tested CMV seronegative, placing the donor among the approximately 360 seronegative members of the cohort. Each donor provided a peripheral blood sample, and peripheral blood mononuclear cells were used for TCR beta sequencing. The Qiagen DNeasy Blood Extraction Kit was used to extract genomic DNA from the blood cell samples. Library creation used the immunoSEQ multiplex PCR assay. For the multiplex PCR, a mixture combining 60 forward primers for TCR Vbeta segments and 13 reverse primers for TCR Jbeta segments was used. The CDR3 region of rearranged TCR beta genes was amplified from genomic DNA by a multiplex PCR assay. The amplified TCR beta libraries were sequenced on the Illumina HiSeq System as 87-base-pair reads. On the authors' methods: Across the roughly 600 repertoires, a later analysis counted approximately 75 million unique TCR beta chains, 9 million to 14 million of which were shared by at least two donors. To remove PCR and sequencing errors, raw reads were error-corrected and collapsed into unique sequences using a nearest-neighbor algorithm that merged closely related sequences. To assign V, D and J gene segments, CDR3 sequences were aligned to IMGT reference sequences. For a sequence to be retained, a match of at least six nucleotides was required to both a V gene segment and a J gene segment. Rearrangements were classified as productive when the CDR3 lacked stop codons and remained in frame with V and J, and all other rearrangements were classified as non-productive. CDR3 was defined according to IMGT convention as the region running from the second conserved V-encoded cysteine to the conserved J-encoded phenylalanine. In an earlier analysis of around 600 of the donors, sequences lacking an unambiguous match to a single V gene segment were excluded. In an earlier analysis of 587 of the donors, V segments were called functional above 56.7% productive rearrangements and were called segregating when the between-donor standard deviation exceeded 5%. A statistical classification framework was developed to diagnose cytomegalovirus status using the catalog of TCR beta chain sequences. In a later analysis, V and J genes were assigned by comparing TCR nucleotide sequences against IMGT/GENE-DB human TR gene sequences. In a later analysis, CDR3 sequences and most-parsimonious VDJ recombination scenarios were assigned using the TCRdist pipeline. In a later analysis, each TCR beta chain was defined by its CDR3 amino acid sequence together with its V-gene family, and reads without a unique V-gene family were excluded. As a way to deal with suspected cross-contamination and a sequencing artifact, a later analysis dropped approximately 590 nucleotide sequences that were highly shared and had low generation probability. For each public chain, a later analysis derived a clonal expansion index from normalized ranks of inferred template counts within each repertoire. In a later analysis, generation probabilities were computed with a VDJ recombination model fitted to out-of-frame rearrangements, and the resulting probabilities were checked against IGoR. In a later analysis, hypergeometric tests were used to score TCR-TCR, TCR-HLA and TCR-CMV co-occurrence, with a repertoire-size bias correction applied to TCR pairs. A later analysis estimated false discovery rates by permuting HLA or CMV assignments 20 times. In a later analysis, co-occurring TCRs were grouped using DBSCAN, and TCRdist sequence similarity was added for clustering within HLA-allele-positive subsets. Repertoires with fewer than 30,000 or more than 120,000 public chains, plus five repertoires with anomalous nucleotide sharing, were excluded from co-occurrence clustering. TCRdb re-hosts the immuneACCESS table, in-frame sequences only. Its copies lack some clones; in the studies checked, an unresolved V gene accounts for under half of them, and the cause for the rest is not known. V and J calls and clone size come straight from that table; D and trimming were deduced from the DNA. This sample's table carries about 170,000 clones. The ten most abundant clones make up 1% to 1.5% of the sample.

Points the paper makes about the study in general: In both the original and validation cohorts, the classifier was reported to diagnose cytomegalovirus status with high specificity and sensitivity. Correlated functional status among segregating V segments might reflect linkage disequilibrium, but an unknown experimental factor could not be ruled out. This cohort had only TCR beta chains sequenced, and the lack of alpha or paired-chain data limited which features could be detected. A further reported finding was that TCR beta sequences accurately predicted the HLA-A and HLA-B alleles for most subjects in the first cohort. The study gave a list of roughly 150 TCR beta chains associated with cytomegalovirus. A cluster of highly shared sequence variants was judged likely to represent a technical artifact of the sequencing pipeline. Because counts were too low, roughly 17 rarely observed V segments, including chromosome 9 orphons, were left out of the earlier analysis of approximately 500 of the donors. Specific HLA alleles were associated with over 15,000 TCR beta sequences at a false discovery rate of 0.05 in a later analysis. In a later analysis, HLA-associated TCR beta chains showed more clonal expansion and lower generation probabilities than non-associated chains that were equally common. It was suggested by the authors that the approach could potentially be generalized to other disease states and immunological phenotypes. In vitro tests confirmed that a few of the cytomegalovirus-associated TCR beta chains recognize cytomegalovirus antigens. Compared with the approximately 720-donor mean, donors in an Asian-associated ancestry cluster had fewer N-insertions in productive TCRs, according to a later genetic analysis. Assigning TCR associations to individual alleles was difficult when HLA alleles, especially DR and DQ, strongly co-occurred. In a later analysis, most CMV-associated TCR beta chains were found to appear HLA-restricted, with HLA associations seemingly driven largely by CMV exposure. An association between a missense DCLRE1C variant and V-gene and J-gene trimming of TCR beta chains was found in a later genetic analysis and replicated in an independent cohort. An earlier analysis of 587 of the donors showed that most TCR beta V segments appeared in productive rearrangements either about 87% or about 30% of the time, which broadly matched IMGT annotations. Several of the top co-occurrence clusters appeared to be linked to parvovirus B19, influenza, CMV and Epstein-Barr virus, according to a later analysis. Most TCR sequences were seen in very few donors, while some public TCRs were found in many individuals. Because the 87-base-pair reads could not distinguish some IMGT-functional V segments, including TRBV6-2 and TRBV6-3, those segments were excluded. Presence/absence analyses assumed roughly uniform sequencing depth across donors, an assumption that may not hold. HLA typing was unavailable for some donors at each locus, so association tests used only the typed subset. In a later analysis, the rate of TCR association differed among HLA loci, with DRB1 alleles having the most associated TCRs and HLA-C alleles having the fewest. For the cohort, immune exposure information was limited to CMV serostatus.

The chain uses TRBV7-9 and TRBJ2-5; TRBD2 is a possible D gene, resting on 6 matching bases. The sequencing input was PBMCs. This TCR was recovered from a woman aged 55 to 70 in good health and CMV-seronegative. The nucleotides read TGTGCCAGCAGCTTGGGACTCGCAGTCGAGACCCAGTACTTC. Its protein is CASSLGLAVETQYF.